A single sample is the source of the 21 T cell receptor beta chains below, sequenced in a study of T cell changes during pregnancy in multiple sclerosis. TCRdb's table, derived via immunoSEQ multiplex PCR, lists solely in-frame clones and lacks some. The sample shows roughly 97,000 clones, 75% to 95% of them seen only once. Source: peripheral blood, taken in the second trimester of pregnancy. All receptors derive from a female donor in good health, enrolled as a control in a pregnancy study.

The chain carries TRBV10-3 and TRBJ1-6; 10 bases are a match to TRBD1. The CDR3 spans 14 residues. From germline, CDR1 is ENHRY and CDR2 SYGVKD. The V and J ends lost 6 bases and 7 bases, in that order; junction bases with no gene match: 3. CDR3 sequence: CAIRRTGGNSPLHF. CDR3 coding DNA: TGTGCCATCAGAAGGACAGGGGGAAATTCACCCCTCCACTTT.

CDR3 coding DNA: TGCGCCAGCAGCTTGGGGCGCCCGAGGGATACGCAGTATTTT. It encodes CASSLGRPRDTQYF. This chain uses TRBV5-1 with TRBJ2-3; D is ambiguous. The V gene's germline CDR1 is SGHRS and CDR2 YFSETQ. V was cut by 0 bases and J by 6 bases, with 11 bases left in between. CDR3 size: 14 residues.

This clone was detected once. The J gene is TRBJ2-1, the V gene TRBV11-2; 8 bases are shared with TRBD2. CDR3 length: 16 residues. The V and J ends lost 5 bases and 1 base, in that order; junction bases with no gene match: 7. Germline-derived CDR1 and CDR2 are SGHAT and FQNNGV. The CDR3 sequence: CASSRAGGPSYNEQFF. The CDR3 nucleotides read TGTGCCAGCAGCCGTGCGGGGGGCCCTTCCTACAATGAGCAGTTCTTC.

V and J are TRBV9 and TRBJ2-5, with D possibly matching TRBD1 (6 bases). This CDR3 region has 16 residues. Trimming took off 4 bases at V and 2 bases at J, with 18 bases between the two ends. The V gene's germline CDR1 is SGDLS and CDR2 YYNGEE. CDR3 nucleotides: TGTGCCAGCAGCCCAGAGGGGGTGGGGGAGCAAGAGACCCAGTACTTC. Translation: CASSPEGVGEQETQYF. The variable domain in full, completed from reference TRBV9 and TRBJ2-5, reads DSGVTQTPKHLITATGQRVTLRCSPRSGDLSVYWYQQSLDQGLQFLIQYYNGEERAKGNILERFSAQQFPDLHSELNLSSLELGDSALYFCASSPEGVGEQETQYFGPGTRLLVL.

This chain uses TRBV7-2 with TRBJ2-5, with D possibly being TRBD1 (5 bases). The CDR3 spans 14 residues. V lost 5 bases and J 1 base, leaving 11 bases between the germline ends. Germline assignment: CDR1 SGHTA and CDR2 FQGNSA. The CDR3 sequence is CASSVNRGQETQYF. The CDR3, as DNA: TGTGCCAGCAGCGTAAATAGGGGCCAAGAGACCCAGTACTTC.

This chain uses TRBV4-3 with TRBJ1-4; TRBD1 aligns across 9 bases. The CDR3 has 15 amino acids. Germline CDR1 is LGHNA and CDR2 is YSLEER. V was clipped by 4 bases and J by 8 bases; unmatched bases: 8. The CDR3 region is CASSPRTGVGEKLFF. The CDR3 DNA follows: TGCGCCAGCAGCCCCCGGACAGGGGTGGGGGAAAAACTGTTTTTT.

The chain combines TRBV2 with TRBJ2-5; D uncertain. The V end was cut by 6 bases, the J end by 5 bases, with 7 bases between. The CDR3 is made up of 11 amino acids. CDR1 and CDR2 (germline): SNHLY, FYNNEI. The CDR3 DNA follows: TGTGCCAGCAGCCGCGCGGAGACCCAGTACTTC. Translation: CASSRAETQYF.

The chain combines TRBV6-1 with TRBJ2-6; no definite D call. With 2 bases removed from V and 2 bases from J, the gap between germline ends came to 13 bases. The length of the CDR3 is 17 residues. In germline, CDR1 is MNHNS, CDR2 SASEGT. CDR3 residues: CASSESVFFTGANVLTF. The CDR3 coding sequence is TGTGCCAGCAGTGAATCGGTCTTTTTTACTGGGGCCAACGTCCTGACTTTC.

V and J are TRBV9 and TRBJ2-7, with a weak D call TRBD2 (6 bases). The V gene's germline CDR1 is SGDLS and CDR2 YYNGEE. V shed 0 bases and J shed 3 bases, with 10 bases lying between them. The CDR3 consists of 14 residues. CDR3 in amino acids: CASSVGVGSYEQYF. The DNA for the CDR3 is TGTGCCAGCAGCGTAGGCGTCGGGAGCTACGAGCAGTACTTC.

The chain has TRBV5-4 and TRBJ1-5; D unclear. Germline CDR1 is SGHNT and CDR2 is YYREEE (reference sequence). The CDR3 runs to 13 residues. The V gene lost 0 bases and the J gene lost 3 bases, with 4 bases spanning the gap. The CDR3 sequence is CASSLDTNQPQHF. The CDR3 nucleotides are TGTGCCAGCAGCTTGGACACCAATCAGCCCCAGCATTTT.

The genes are TRBV18 and TRBJ2-1, with 14 bases that match TRBD2. The CDR3 totals 15 residues. The trim removed 3 bases at V and 8 bases at J, leaving 3 bases unmatched. The germline CDR1 and CDR2 sequences are KGHSH and LQKENI. The CDR3 DNA sequence: TGTGCCAGCTCACCGGGACTAGCGGGAGCAGATGAGCAGTTCTTC. It yields the protein CASSPGLAGADEQFF.

The rearrangement joins TRBV15 to TRBJ2-3; a weak D match, TRBD1 (5 bases). Germline CDR1 and CDR2: LNHNV and YYDKDF (reference sequence). The CDR3 runs 15 residues. V lost 0 bases, J lost 6 bases, and 13 bases lay in between. Here the CDR3 DNA reads TGTGCCACCAGCAGAGACGGATTTTCAGGGGATACGCAGTATTTT. Translation: CATSRDGFSGDTQYF.

To note about this clone: Mismatch with germline at one junction end may stem from a read error. This sequence joins TRBV6-5 and TRBJ2-1; 7 bases line up with TRBD2. Germline lookup yields CDR1 MNHEY and CDR2 SVGAGI. The CDR3 runs 14 residues. The chain's CDR3 is CASKGGSIYNEQFF. The CDR3 bases are TGTGCAAGCAAGGGCGGGAGCATCTACAATGAGCAGTTCTTC.

The chain carries TRBV18 and TRBJ1-1; TRBD1 matches at 8 bases. Germline CDR1 is KGHSH and CDR2 is LQKENI. Trimming at V came to 4 bases and at J to 2 bases, leaving 18 bases not matched to a gene. This CDR3 region has 19 residues. CDR3 sequence: CASSLLPPGQGFGNTEAFF. CDR3 nucleotides: TGTGCCAGCTCACTACTACCTCCCGGACAGGGATTCGGAAACACTGAAGCTTTCTTT.

This clone was detected once. This chain connects TRBV29-1 to TRBJ2-5; 13 bases are shared with TRBD2. The length of the CDR3 is 16 residues. Trimming removed 4 bases from V and 5 bases from J; junction bases left unmatched: 10. Per the germline V gene, CDR1 is SQVTM and CDR2 is ANQGSEA. The CDR3 region is CSVAPRTSGSRETQYF. For the CDR3, the DNA is TGCAGCGTTGCCCCCCGGACTAGCGGGAGTAGGGAGACCCAGTACTTC.

The gene calls are TRBV6-6 and TRBJ2-3, with TRBD2 matching over 12 bases. CDR3 size: 15 residues. The germline V gene encodes CDR1 MNHNY and CDR2 SVGAGI (reference sequence). The V segment lost 5 bases and the J segment 4 bases; nucleotides outside the gene matches: 4. CDR3 bases: TGTGCCAGCAGTCTAGCGGGAGGGGGCGCAGATACGCAGTATTTT. Amino acid sequence: CASSLAGGGADTQYF.

Many counts were recorded for this clone. The chain recombines TRBV19 with TRBJ1-1, with D maybe TRBD1 (5 bases). Germline values: CDR1 LNHDA, CDR2 SQIVND (reference sequence). This CDR3 is built from 13 residues. Trimming removed 8 bases at V and 3 bases at J, with 13 bases between. The CDR3 DNA reads TGTGCCAGTCTTCAGGGTTTGTACACTGAAGCTTTCTTT. This codes for CASLQGLYTEAFF.

The chain couples TRBV5-1 to TRBJ2-1; a possible D gene is TRBD1 (6 bases). Trimming left V 4 bases short and J 5 bases short, with 13 bases between. CDR1 is SGHRS, CDR2 YFSETQ, per germline. This CDR3 region has 14 residues. DNA of the CDR3: TGCGCCAGCAGCACCTGGACAGATGACAATGAGCAGTTCTTC. Encoded protein: CASSTWTDDNEQFF.

The chain joins TRBV18 to TRBJ1-2; D is possibly TRBD1 (6 bases). The CDR3 runs to 15 residues. The V gene's germline CDR1 is KGHSH and CDR2 LQKENI. V lost 3 bases and J lost 3, with 14 bases in between. CDR3 residues: CASSPAQGRHYGYTF. In nucleotides, the CDR3 is TGTGCCAGCTCACCTGCACAGGGCCGTCACTATGGCTACACCTTC.

This clone was counted only a few times. Here the CDR3 DNA reads TGTGCTAGTGGTTTAGCCCCTACAGGGAGGGTCAATCAGCCCCAGCATTTT. Encoded protein: CASGLAPTGRVNQPQHF. V gene TRBV12-5 combines with J gene TRBJ1-5, with D perhaps TRBD1 (6 bases). The CDR3 is 17 amino acids. The V end lost 3 bases, the J end lost 3 bases, and 18 bases lay between the germline ends. The germline V gene encodes CDR1 LGHNT and CDR2 FRNRAP.

As to this clone: Mismatch with germline at one junction end may stem from a read error. The chain links TRBV7-9 to TRBJ1-5; 7 bases map to TRBD1. Per germline, CDR1 SEHNR and CDR2 FQNEAQ (reference sequence). This CDR3 comprises 15 residues. CDR3 sequence reads: CASSLVQGRNQPQHF. For the CDR3, the DNA is TGTGCCAGCAGTTTAGTACAGGGGAGGAATCAGCCCCAGCATTTT.